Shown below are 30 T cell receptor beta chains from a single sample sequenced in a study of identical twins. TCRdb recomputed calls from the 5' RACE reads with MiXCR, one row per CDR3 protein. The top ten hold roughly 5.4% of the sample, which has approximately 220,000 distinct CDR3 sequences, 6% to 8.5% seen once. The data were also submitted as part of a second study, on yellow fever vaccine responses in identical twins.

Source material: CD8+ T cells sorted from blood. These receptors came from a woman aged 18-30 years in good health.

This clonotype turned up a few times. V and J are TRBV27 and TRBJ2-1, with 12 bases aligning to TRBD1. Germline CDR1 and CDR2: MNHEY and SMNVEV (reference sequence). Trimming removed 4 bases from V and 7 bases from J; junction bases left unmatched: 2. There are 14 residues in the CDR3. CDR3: CASSWDRGRNEQFF. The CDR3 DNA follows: TGTGCCAGCAGTTGGGACAGGGGGCGGAATGAGCAGTTCTTC.

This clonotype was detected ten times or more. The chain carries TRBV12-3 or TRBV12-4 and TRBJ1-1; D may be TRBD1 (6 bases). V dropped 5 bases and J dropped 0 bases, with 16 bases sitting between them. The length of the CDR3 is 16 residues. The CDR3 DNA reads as TGTGCCAGCAGTAATGGGGACAACCCAATGAACACTGAAGCTTTCTTT. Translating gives CASSNGDNPMNTEAFF.

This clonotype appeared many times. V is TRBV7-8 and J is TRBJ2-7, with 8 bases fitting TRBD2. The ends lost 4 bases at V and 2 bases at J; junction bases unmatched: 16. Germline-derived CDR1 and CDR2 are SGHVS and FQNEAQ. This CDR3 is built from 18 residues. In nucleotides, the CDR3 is TGTGCCAGCAGCTCCGATGACCTTACTAGCGGAAGTACCTACGAGCAGTACTTC. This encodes CASSSDDLTSGSTYEQYF.

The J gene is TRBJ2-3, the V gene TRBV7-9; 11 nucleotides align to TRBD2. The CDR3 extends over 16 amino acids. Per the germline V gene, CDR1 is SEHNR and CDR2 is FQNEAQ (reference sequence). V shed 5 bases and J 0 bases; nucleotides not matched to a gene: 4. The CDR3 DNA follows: TGTGCCAGCAGCATCGGGACTAGCGGAAGCACAGATACGCAGTATTTT. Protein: CASSIGTSGSTDTQYF.

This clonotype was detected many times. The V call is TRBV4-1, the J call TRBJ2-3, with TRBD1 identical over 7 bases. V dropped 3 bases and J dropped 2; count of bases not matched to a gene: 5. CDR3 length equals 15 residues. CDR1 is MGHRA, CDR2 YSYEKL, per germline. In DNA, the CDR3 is TGCGCCAGCAGCCACACGACAGGGAACACAGATACGCAGTATTTT. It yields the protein CASSHTTGNTDTQYF.

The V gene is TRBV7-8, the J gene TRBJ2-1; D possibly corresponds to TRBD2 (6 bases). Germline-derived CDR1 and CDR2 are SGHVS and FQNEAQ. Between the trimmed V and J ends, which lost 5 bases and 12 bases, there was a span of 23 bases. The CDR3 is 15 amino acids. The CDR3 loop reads CASSETEGPAMGQFF. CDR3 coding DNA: TGTGCCAGCAGCGAAACGGAGGGTCCGGCAATGGGGCAGTTCTTC.

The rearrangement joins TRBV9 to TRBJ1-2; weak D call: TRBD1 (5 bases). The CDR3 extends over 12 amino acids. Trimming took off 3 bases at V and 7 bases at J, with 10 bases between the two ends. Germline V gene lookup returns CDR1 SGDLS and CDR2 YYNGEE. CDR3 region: CASSAGMTGYTF. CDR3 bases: TGTGCCAGCAGCGCAGGGATGACTGGCTACACCTTC.

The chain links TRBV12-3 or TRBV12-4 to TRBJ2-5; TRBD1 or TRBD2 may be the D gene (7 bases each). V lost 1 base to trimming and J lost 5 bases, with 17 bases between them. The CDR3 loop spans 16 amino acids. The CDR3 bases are TGTGCCAGCAGTTTAGTTCCAGGGGGGGTGGGTGAGACCCAGTACTTC. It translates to CASSLVPGGVGETQYF.

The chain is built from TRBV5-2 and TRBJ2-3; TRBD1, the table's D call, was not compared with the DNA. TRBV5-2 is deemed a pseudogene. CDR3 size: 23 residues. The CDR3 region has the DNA TGTGCCAGCAGACTTCGGGACAGGGGGACCTCCCTCGGTTCGGGCACAGTCACAGATACGCAGTATTTT. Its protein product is CASRLRDRGTSLGSGTVTDTQYF.

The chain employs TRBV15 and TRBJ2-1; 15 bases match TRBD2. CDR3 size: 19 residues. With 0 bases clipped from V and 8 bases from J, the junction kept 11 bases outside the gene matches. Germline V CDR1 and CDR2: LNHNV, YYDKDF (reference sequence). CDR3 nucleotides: TGTGCCACCAGCAGAGAACTAACGGGACTAGCGGGAGGAGAGGATGAGCAGTTCTTC. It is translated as CATSRELTGLAGGEDEQFF.

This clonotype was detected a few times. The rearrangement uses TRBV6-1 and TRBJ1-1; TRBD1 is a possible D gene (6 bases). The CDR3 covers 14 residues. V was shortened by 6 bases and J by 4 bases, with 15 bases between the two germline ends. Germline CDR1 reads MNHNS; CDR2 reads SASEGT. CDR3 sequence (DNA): TGTGCCAGCAGACCCGGGGGCGTGGGCACTGAAGCTTTCTTT. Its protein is CASRPGGVGTEAFF.

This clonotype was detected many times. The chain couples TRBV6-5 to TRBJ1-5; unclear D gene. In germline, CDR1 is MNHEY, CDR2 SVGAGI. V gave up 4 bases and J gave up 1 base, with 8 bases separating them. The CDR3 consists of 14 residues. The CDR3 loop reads CASSSPASNQPQHF. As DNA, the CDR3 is TGTGCCAGCAGTTCCCCGGCGAGCAATCAGCCCCAGCATTTT.

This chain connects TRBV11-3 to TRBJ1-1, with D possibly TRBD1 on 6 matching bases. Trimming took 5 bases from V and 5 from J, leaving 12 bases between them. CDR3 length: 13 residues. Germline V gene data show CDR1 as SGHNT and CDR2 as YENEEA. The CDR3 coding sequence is TGTGCCAGCAGCAGCCGGCAGGGGACTGAAGCTTTCTTT. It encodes CASSSRQGTEAFF.

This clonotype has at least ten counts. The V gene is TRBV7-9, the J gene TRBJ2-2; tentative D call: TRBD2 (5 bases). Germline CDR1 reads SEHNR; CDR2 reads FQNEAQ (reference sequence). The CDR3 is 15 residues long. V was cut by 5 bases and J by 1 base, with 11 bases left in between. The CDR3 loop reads CASSNREKNTGELFF. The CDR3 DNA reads TGTGCCAGCAGCAACCGGGAAAAGAACACCGGGGAGCTGTTTTTT.

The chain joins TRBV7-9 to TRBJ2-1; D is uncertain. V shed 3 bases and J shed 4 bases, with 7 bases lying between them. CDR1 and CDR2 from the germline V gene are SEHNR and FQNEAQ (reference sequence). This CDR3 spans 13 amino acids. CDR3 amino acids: CASSLEIYNEQFF. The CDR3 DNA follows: TGTGCCAGCAGCTTGGAGATTTACAATGAGCAGTTCTTC.

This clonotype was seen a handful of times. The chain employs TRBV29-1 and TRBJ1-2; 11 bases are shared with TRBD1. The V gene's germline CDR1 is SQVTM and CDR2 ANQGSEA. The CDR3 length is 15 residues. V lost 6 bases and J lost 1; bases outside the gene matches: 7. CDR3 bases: TGCAGCGTATCCGGACAGGGGGCGTTTAACTATGGCTACACCTTC. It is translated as CSVSGQGAFNYGYTF.

The CDR3 region is CASSPSLNSYEQYV. The CDR3 coding sequence is TGTGCCAGCAGTCCATCGCTAAACTCCTACGAGCAGTACGTC. V usage is TRBV27 and J usage is TRBJ2-7; D uncertain. V shed 5 bases and J shed 0 bases, with 11 bases lying between them. The CDR3 extends over 14 amino acids. Germline assignment: CDR1 MNHEY and CDR2 SMNVEV (reference sequence).

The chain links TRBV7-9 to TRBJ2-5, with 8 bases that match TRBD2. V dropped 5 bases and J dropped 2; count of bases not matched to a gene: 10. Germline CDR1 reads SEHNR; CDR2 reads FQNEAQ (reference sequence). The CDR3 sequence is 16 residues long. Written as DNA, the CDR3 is TGTGCCAGCAGCCCGTCGGGGGGGCCAGGGCAAGAGACCCAGTACTTC. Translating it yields CASSPSGGPGQETQYF.

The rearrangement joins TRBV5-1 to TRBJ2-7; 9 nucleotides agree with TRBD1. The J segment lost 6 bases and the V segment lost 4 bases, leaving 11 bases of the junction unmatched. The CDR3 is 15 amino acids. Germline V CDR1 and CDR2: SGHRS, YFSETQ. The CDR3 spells CASSELPGQGPEQYF. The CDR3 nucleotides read TGCGCCAGCAGCGAACTACCGGGACAGGGCCCCGAGCAGTACTTC.

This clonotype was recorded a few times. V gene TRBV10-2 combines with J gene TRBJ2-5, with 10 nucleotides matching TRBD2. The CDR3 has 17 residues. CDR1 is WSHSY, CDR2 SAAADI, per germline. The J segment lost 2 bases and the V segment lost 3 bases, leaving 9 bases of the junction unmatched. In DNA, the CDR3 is TGCGCCAGCAGTGATTGGACTAGCGGAGCCCGACAAGAGACCCAGTACTTC. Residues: CASSDWTSGARQETQYF.

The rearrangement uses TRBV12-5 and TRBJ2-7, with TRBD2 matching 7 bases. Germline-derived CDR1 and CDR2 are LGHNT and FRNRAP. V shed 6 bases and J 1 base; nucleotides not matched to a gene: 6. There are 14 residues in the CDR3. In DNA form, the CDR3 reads TGTGCTAGTGGACGGGGGGATCTTTCCTACGAGCAGTACTTC. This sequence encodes CASGRGDLSYEQYF.

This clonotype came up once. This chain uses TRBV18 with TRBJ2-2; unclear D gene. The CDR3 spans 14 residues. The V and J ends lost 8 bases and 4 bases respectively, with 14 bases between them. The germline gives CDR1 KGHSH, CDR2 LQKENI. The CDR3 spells CASGVRTSTGELFF. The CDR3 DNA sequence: TGTGCCAGCGGCGTACGAACGAGCACCGGGGAGCTGTTTTTT.

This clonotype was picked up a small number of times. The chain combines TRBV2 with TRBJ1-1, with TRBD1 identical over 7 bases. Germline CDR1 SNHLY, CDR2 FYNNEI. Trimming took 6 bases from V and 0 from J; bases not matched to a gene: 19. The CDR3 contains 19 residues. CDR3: CASSMWEPGQPYMNTEAFF. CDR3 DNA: TGTGCCAGCAGCATGTGGGAACCGGGACAGCCCTATATGAACACTGAAGCTTTCTTT.

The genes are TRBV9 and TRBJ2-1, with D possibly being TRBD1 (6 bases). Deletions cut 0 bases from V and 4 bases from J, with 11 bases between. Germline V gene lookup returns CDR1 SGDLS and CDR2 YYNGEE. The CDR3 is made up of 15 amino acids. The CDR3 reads CASSVDGTPYNEQFF. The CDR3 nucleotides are TGTGCCAGCAGCGTAGATGGGACACCTTACAATGAGCAGTTCTTC.

This chain's CDR3 is CASSERPGGNTGELFF. The CDR3 DNA reads TGCGCCAGCAGCGAGAGGCCGGGGGGGAACACCGGGGAGCTGTTTTTT. This chain uses TRBV5-1 with TRBJ2-2, with 7 bases that match TRBD2. This CDR3 is built from 16 residues. The junction had 7 bases not matched to a gene; V was cut back by 4 bases and J by 1 base. The germline V gene encodes CDR1 SGHRS and CDR2 YFSETQ.

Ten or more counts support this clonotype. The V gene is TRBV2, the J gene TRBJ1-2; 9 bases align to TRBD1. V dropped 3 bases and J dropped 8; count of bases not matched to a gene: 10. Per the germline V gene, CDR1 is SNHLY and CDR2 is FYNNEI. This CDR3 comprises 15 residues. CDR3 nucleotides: TGTGCCAGCAGTGACTTGGGACAGGGCTCTTGGGGCTACACCTTC. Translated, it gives CASSDLGQGSWGYTF.

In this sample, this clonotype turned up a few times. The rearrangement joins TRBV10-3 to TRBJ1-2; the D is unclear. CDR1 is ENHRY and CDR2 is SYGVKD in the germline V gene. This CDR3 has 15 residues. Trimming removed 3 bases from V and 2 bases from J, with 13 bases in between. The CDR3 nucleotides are TGTGCCATCAGTGAACCCGGAGGGTACAACTATGGCTACACCTTC. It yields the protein CAISEPGGYNYGYTF.

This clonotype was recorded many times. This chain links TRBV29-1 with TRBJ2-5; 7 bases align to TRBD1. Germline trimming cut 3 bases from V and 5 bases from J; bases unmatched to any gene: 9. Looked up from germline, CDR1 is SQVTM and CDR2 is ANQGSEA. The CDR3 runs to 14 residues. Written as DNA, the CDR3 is TGCAGCGTTGACGGTACAGGGGTCTGGGAGACCCAGTACTTC. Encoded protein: CSVDGTGVWETQYF. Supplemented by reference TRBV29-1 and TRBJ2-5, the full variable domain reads SAVISQKPSRDICQRGTSLTIQCQVDSQVTMMFWYRQQPGQSLTLIATANQGSEATYESGFVIDKFPISRPNLTFSTLTVSNMSPEDSSIYLCSVDGTGVWETQYFGPGTRLLVL.

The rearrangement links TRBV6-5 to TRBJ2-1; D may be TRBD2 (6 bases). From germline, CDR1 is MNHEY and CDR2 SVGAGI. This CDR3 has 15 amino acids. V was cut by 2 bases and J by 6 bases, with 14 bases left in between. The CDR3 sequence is CASSYGAGLGNEQFF. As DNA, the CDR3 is TGTGCCAGCAGTTACGGGGCGGGATTGGGCAATGAGCAGTTCTTC.

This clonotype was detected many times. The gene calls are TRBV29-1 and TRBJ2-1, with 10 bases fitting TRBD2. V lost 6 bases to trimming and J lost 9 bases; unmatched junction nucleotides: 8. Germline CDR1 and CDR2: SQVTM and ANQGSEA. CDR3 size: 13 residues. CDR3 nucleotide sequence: TGCAGCGTGGCCGGACTAGCGGTCCCTGAGCAGTTCTTC. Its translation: CSVAGLAVPEQFF.